By sample fraction, the clone carrying this T cell receptor (beta chain) is medium-sized. Its antigen is still unknown. The CDR3 runs 18 residues. Trimming took 5 bases from V and 9 from J; bases not matched to a gene: 17. Germline V lookup: CDR1 SGHTA, CDR2 FQGNSA. TCRdb re-analysed the multiplex PCR reads in MiXCR, keeping a single row per CDR3 protein. The profile shows more than 20,000 distinct CDR3 sequences, 58% of them singletons. This entry comes from a study of breast tumors, draining lymph nodes, adjacent tissues. Findings of the study overall: Tumor TCR diversity was below lymph nodes but above nontumor tissue.

The chain recombines TRBV7-2 with TRBJ2-2; TRBD2 aligns across 11 bases. Sequencing used breast tumor tissue. The receptor comes from a female donor with breast cancer. Some clones in this sample may be carry-over from other donors' samples. The CDR3 coding sequence is TGTGCCAGCAGCCTAGAGACGAGACTAGCGGGGTTCTATAGGGAGCTGTTTTTT. This encodes CASSLETRLAGFYRELFF.